This TCR beta chain was sequenced in a study of cytomegalovirus exposure and HLA in healthy donors. Overall study results and limits: Most TCR sequences were seen very rarely across donors, but some public TCRs occurred in many. HLA alleles were associated with fewer than 20,000 TCR beta sequences in a later analysis at 0.05 false discovery rate.

The PCR made use of 60 Vbeta and 13 Jbeta primers. Sequenced by immunoSEQ multiplex PCR; TCRdb stores in-frame clones only, minus some. The sample carries 170,000 or so clones, around 80% recorded once. The CDR3 totals 15 residues. Germline V CDR1 and CDR2: SGHTS, YDEGEE. The V segment lost 0 bases and the J segment 5 bases; nucleotides outside the gene matches: 4. Concerning this clone itself: Its specificity is not known.

The sequenced sample was PBMCs. The sequence derives from a woman aged 60-75 years in good health and CMV-seropositive. The rearrangement uses TRBV5-8 and TRBJ1-1; 10 bases agree with TRBD1. CDR3 coding DNA: TGTGCCAGCAGCTTGGGGACAGGGGGATGGACTGAAGCTTTCTTT. It is translated as CASSLGTGGWTEAFF.